The entry that follows covers one TCR beta chain sequence. No cognate antigen has been identified for it. Base-call qualities are not available, and no considerably larger clone is one nucleotide away. TCRbeta CDR3 regions were amplified from genomic DNA by means of the immunoSEQ Assay, a bias-controlled multiplex PCR. The authors' pipeline ran thus. Within the assay, amplification of reference gene primers was used to estimate how many nucleated cells each sample contained. Sequence reads were collapsed and filtered to measure the absolute abundance of every unique TCRbeta CDR3 rearrangement. For each sample, productive Simpson clonality was calculated as the square root of Simpson's diversity index across productive rearrangements. TCRdb provides this immuneACCESS table in a form limited to in-frame rearrangements. Some clones are lacking; in checked studies, under half of them reflect an unresolved V gene, and why the rest are absent is not known. From that table come the V and J calls and clone size; the DNA was used to work out D and trimming. The sample has approximately 74,000 clones on record, 85% to 90% of them singletons. The ten largest clonotypes hold 0.95% to 1.5% of the sample.

The CDR3 covers 15 residues, taking in both the cysteine and the phenylalanine. Only the CDR3 region is kept as DNA, spanning 45 bases read in frame from base 1. V lost 6 bases and J lost 6 bases, and the count of bases not matched to a germline gene is 7. CDR1 and CDR2 are read off the germline V gene (reference sequence) as LNHDA and SQIVND. This entry belongs to a study of blood T cell repertoires in COVID-19 (dated by TCRdb to 2020 to 2022). With respect to the entire study: Collaborator samples came from the United States, Italy and Spain and covered acute and convalescent phases of COVID-19. The prospective study material was composed of cDNA or gDNA derived from T cells, B-cell-depleted T cells, or PBMCs. Subjects who had been exposed to COVID-19, were actively infected with it, or had recovered from it provided the deeply sampled blood TCRbeta repertoires that made up the dataset. The repertoires were made available in a free public database intended to serve as a resource for research on the immune response to SARS-CoV-2. The samples were drawn from two sources: the first 160 participants of the ongoing ImmuneRACE study, and 1,000 to 1,500 subjects contributed by 6 global collaborators. Sample metadata almost always included a de-identified subject ID, COVID-19 status, age in years and sex. Where available, HLA class I and class II types were taken from metadata supplied by the sample provider and were not determined by assay-based typing.

What the research found in general, with its limitations: How much clinical and demographic metadata was included differed by source and by participant, and the metadata was provided uncurated.

Collaborating institutions collected whole blood in K2EDTA tubes following their own protocols. For TCRbeta analysis, collaborators shipped samples as frozen whole blood, isolated PBMCs, or DNA extracted from either of those sample types. The chain was built from TRBV19 and TRBJ2-2; TRBD1 lines up with 10 middle nucleotides. The specimen sequenced was peripheral blood. The TCR comes from a woman aged 55-69 years with acute or convalescent COVID-19. Here the CDR3 is given as CASSPRGTGAGELFF. The DNA is TGTGCCAGTAGCCCGAGGGGGACAGGGGCCGGGGAGCTGTTTTTT.